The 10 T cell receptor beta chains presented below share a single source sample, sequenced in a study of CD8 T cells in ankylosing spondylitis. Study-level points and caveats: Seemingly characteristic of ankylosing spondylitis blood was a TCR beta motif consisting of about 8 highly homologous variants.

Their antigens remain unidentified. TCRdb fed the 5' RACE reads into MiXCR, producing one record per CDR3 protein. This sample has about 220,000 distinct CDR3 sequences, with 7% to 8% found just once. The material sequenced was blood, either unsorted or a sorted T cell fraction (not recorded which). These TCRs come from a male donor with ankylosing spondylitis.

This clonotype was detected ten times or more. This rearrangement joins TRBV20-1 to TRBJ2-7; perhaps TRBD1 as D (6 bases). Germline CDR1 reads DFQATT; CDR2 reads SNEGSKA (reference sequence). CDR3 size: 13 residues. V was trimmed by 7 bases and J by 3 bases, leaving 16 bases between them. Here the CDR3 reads CSVPGDTFYEQYF. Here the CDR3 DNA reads TGCAGTGTCCCAGGGGACACGTTCTACGAGCAGTACTTC.

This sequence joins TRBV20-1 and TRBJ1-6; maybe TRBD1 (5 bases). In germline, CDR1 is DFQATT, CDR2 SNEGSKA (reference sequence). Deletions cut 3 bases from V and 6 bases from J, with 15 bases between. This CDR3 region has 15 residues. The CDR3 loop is CSARVGTAGNSPLHF. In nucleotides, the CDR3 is TGCAGTGCTAGGGTCGGGACGGCCGGTAATTCACCCCTCCACTTT.

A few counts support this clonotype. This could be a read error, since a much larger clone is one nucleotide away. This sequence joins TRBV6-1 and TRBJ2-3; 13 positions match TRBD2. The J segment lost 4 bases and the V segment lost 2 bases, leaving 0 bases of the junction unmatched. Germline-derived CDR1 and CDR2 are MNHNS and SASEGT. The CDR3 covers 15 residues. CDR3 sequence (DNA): TGTGCCAGCAGTGAAACTAGCGGGGGGGCAGATACGCAGTATTTT. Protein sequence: CASSETSGGADTQYF.

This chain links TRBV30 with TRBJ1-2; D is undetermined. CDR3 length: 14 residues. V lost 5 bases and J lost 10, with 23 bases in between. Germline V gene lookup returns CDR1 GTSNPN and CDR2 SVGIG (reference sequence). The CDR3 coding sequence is TGTGCCTGGGGTAGAGAGGGCCGGAGGGTAGCCTACACCTTC. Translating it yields CAWGREGRRVAYTF.

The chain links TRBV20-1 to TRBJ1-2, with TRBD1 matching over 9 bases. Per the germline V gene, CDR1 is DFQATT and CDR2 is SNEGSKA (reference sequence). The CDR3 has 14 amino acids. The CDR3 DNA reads TGCAATGCGAAACCCCCGGGACAGGGTCGTGGCTACACCTTC. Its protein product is CNAKPPGQGRGYTF.

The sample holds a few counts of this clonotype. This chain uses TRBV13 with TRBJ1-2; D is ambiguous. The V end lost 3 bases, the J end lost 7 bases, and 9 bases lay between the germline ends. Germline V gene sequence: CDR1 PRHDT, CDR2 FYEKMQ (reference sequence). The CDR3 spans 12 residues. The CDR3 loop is CASSFWNGGYTF. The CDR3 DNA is TGTGCCAGCAGCTTCTGGAACGGTGGCTACACCTTC.

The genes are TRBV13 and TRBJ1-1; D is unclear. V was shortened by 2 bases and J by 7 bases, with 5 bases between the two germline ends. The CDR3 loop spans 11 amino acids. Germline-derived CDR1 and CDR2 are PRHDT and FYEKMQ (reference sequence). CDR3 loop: CASSLTDEAFF. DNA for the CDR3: TGTGCCAGCAGCTTAACTGATGAAGCTTTCTTT. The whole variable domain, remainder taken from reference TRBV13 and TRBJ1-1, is AAGVIQSPRHLIKEKRETATLKCYPIPRHDTVYWYQQGPGQDPQFLISFYEKMQSDKGSIPDRFSAQQFSDYHSELNMSSLELGDSALYFCASSLTDEAFFGQGTRLTVV.

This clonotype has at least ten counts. This CDR3 reads CASSLGDLQETQYF. The CDR3 nucleotides read TGCGCCAGCAGTTTGGGGGACTTACAAGAGACCCAGTACTTC. V is TRBV10-1 and J is TRBJ2-5; weak D call: TRBD2 (6 bases). CDR1 is WNHNN, CDR2 SYGVQD, per germline (reference sequence). V gave up 5 bases and J gave up 2 bases, with 12 bases separating them. This CDR3 is 14 amino acids long.

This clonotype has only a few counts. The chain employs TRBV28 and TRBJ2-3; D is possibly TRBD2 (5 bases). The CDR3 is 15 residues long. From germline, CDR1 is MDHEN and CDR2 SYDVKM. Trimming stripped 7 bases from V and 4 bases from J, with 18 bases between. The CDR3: CASTLQKIGADTQYF. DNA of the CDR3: TGTGCCAGCACCCTTCAGAAGATCGGGGCAGATACGCAGTATTTT.

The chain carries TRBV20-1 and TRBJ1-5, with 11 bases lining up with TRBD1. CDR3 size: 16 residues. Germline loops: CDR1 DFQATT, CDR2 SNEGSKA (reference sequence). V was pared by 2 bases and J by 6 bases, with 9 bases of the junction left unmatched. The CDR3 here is CSARPSGQGVGQPQHF. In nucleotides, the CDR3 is TGCAGTGCTAGACCCTCGGGACAGGGGGTAGGTCAGCCCCAGCATTTT.